This entry concerns a single T cell receptor (beta chain). Antigen: not known. This table comes from immunoSEQ multiplex PCR, and its TCRdb copy is limited to in-frame clones, with some not included. The sample records over 300,000 clones, about nine tenths being singletons. Recent acute infections and vaccinations were absent in the healthy HIV-negative adult donors. This entry belongs to a study of shared clonotypes between healthy human individuals. CDR1 is LGHNA, CDR2 YSLEER, per germline. With V trimmed by 2 bases and J by 3 bases, 10 bases remained unmatched. There are 16 residues in the CDR3. Study conclusions and caveats: Estimated clonotype richness was generally higher in naive than memory subsets. When compared with the clonotypes that were shared by all four sorted-subset donors, the non-shared clonotypes turned out to have lower generation probabilities.

The TCR sequence derives from a young man in good health. The chain uses TRBV4-3 and TRBJ2-7, with 7 bases identical to TRBD2. The specimen was memory CD8+ T cells sorted from blood. Described subset: CD45RO+ cells pooled with CCR7-negative TemRA cells. The CDR3 sequence is CASSQSTSDVLYEQYF. The CDR3 DNA reads as TGCGCCAGCAGCCAATCTACTAGCGACGTCCTCTACGAGCAGTACTTC.